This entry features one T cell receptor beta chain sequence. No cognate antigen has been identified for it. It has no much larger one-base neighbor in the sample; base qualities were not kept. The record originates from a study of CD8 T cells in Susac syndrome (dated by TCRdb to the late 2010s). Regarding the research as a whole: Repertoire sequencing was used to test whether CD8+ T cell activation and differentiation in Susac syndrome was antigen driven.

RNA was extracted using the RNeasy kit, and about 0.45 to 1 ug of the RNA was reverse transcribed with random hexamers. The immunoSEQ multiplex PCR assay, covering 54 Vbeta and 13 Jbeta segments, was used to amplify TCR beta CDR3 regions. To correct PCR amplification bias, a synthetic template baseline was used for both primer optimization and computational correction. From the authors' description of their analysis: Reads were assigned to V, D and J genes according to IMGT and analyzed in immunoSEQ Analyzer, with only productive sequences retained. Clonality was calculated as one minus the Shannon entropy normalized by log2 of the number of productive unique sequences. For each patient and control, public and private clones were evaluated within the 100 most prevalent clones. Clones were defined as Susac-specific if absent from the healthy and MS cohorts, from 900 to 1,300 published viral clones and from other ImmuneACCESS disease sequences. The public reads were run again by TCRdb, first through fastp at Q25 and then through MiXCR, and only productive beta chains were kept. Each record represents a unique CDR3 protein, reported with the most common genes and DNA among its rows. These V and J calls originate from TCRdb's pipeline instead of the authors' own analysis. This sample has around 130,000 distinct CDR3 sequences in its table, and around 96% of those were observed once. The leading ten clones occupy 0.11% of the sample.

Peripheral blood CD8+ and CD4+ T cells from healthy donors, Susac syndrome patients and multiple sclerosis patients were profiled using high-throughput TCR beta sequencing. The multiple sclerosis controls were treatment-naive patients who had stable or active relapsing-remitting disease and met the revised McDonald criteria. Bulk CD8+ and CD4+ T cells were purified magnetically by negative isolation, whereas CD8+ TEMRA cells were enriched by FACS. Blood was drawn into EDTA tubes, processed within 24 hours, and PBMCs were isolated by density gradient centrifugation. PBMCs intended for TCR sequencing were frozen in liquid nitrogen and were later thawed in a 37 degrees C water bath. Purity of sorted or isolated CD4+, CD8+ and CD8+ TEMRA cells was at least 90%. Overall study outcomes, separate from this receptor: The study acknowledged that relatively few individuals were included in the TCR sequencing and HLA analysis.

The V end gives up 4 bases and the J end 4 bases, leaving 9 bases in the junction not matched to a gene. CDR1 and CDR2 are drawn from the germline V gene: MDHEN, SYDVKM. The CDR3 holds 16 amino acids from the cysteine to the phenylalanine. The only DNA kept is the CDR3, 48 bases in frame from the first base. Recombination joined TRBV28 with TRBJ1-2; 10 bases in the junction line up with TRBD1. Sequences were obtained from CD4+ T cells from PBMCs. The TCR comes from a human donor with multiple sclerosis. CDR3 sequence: CASSSSGTGASYGYTF. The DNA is TGTGCCAGCAGTTCCTCCGGGACAGGGGCGAGCTATGGCTACACCTTC.